This TCR beta chain emerged from a study of cytotoxic CD8 clonotypes in ibrutinib-treated CLL (TCRdb year 2021). About the full investigation: The cohort was composed of about 10 relapsed/refractory and around 15 treatment-naive patients; IGHV unmutated status was identified in roughly 18 patients. The response samples were drawn at a median of around eleven months into treatment, with a range of about 6 to 36 months. Longitudinal samples were obtainable from about 30% of the roughly 86 participants in the trial. On average, each sample had a few hundred thousand productive templates and approximately 100,000 productive rearrangements. Responses were partial in some 24 patients and complete in 2; after median around 65 months follow-up, roughly 15 stayed in remission and about twelve progressed. Every sample from remission and from progressive disease was obtained while the patients were still on ibrutinib. Cryopreserved peripheral blood mononuclear cells were collected at three points: before therapy, at response, and at either sustained remission or disease progression.

CDR1 is given as SGHTA and CDR2 as FQGNSA, both from the germline V gene. V is cut back by 5 bases and J by 1 base, with 5 bases in the junction unmatched. Taken from cysteine to phenylalanine, the CDR3 has 15 residues. Only CDR3 DNA is held: 45 bases, read in frame from base 1. On a MiSeq, deep resolution sequencing aimed for a depth between 1 in 1 million and 1 in 200,000 T cells, with each clonotype covered around 9.2x on average. TCR beta libraries were generated with the immunoSEQ hsTCRB Kit. Per the original workflow: Data were analyzed with ImmunoSEQ Data Assistant and ImmunoSEQ Analyzer, with V, D and J genes assigned per IMGT definitions. Clonality was computed as one minus normalized Shannon entropy of productive rearrangement frequencies, ranging from 0 to 1. Public clonotype analysis was restricted to overrepresented clonotypes comprising at least 0.05% of each patient's repertoire. Approximately 14 age-matched healthy donor repertoires from immuneACCESS served as clonality controls. Not all clones reach the TCRdb copy of this immuneACCESS table, which keeps in-frame sequences only. Checked studies attribute under half of the gap to unresolved V genes and leave the rest unexplained. For V, J and clone size, that table is used; D and trimming come from the DNA. In this sample the table shows around 70,000 clones, approximately 82% of which occur a single time. The top ten hold less than 45% of the sample.

What the research found in general, with its limitations: Sampling times were not matched between sustained-remission and progressing patients, and lymph node repertoires were not studied. Baseline clonality was found to be higher than that of age-matched healthy donors and was strongly correlated with circulating CD8+ T-cell counts. Clonality rose at ibrutinib response, remained stable during sustained remission, and dropped back toward baseline at progression. Public clonotypes were rare and either shrank or stayed stable during treatment, and the rise in clonality at ibrutinib response reflected expansion of private clonotypes.

Remarks on this clone: The target of this receptor is not known. The input lacks base qualities; no much larger clone sits a single base away.

Per the publication, the time point label means: roughly 2 years on ibrutinib. For TCR beta library preparation, approximately 2 micrograms of genomic DNA was extracted from cryopreserved PBMCs. High-throughput TCR beta sequencing was performed on longitudinal blood samples from CLL patients receiving ibrutinib monotherapy. The patients were enrolled in a single-center, open-label phase 2 trial of ibrutinib monotherapy. The chain is assembled from TRBV7-2 and TRBJ1-3; TRBD1 fits 7 bases in the junction. This TCR derives from a human donor with chronic lymphocytic leukemia. The sequenced sample was PBMCs, obtained after 24 months of ibrutinib treatment. The DNA sequence follows: TGTGCCAGCAGCGGTAACAGGGGATCTGGAAACACCATATATTTT. This gives the protein CASSGNRGSGNTIYF.